This entry concerns a single TCR beta chain. Authors' data handling: Estimation of nucleated cell counts was performed using reference gene primer amplification. Sequenced by immunoSEQ multiplex PCR; TCRdb stores in-frame clones only, minus some. That table furnishes V, J and clone size, whereas the DNA furnished D and trimming. The sample has approximately 200,000 clones; less than 90% are singletons. V trimming: 4 bases; J trimming: 1 base; junction bases outside the gene matches: 2. Per the germline V gene, CDR1 is SEHNR and CDR2 is FQNEAQ (reference sequence). The CDR3 length is 14 residues. This entry comes from a study of blood T cell repertoires in COVID-19. About the research overall: PBMCs, B-cell-depleted T cells, or T cells were the source of the cDNA or gDNA that made up the material.

The sequencing sample was made of peripheral blood. This chain links TRBV7-9 with TRBJ2-5, with TRBD1 identical over 8 bases. The receptor was derived from a man aged 30 to 39 with acute or convalescent COVID-19. CDR3 sequence: CASSSRGLQETQYF. DNA of the CDR3: TGTGCCAGCAGCTCCAGGGGGCTCCAAGAGACCCAGTACTTC.